This TCR beta chain originates from a study of cytomegalovirus exposure and HLA in healthy donors. Concerning this clone: The antigen remains unidentified.

The study ran its PCR with 60 Vbeta and 13 Jbeta primers. Sequencing used immunoSEQ multiplex PCR; TCRdb keeps in-frame clones, though not all of them. Of roughly 87,000 clones in the sample, approximately 75% were seen once. Study outcomes and limitations: Within the data, a cluster of highly shared sequence variants was likely a sequencing artifact.

After removal of 6 bases from V and 0 bases from J, the junction contained 10 bases not matched to a gene. Germline V gene lookup returns CDR1 MNHNY and CDR2 SVGAGI (reference sequence). CDR3 length equals 16 residues. This receptor was obtained from a man in his sixties in good health and CMV-seronegative. The genes are TRBV6-6 and TRBJ1-2; 7 positions match TRBD1. The material sequenced was PBMCs. CDR3 bases: TGTGCCAGCAGAGGGACAGCCCTACTAGCTAACTATGGCTACACCTTC. This encodes CASRGTALLANYGYTF.